This T cell receptor beta chain came from a study of blood T cell repertoires in COVID-19. In the study overall: Donors in the United States, Italy and Spain gave samples during acute or convalescent COVID-19. The analysed material was cDNA or gDNA that came from T cells, B-cell-depleted T cells, or PBMCs.

In the original workflow: The authors estimated nucleated cell counts from reference gene primer amplification. Only in-frame clones appear in the TCRdb table, and some are missing; sequencing was by immunoSEQ multiplex PCR. That table supplies the V and J calls and clone size; D and trimming were determined from the DNA. The repertoire consists of 70,000 to 75,000 clones, with approximately 83% occurring once and the leading ten covering under 30%. Germline CDR1 SGHTA, CDR2 FQGTGA. V was cut by 5 bases and J by 3 bases, with 10 bases left in between. The CDR3 covers 13 residues. The sequenced material came from peripheral blood. The sequence derives from a man between 65 and 79 years old with acute or convalescent COVID-19. The genes are TRBV7-3 and TRBJ2-5; D may be TRBD2 (5 bases). CDR3 sequence (DNA): TGTGCCAGCAGCGCCAAAGCGGAAGAGACCCAGTACTTC. This codes for CASSAKAEETQYF.